This T cell receptor (beta chain) was identified during a study of blood T cell repertoires in COVID-19 (dated by TCRdb to the early 2020s). A note on the overall study: Samples covering the acute and convalescent phases of COVID-19 were provided by collaborators in the United States, Italy and Spain. Samples were obtained from the ongoing ImmuneRACE study (first 160 participants) and from 1,254 subjects provided by 6 global collaborators. A de-identified subject ID, COVID-19 status, age in years and sex were almost always included in the sample metadata. A freely available public database, intended as a resource for researchers studying the immune response to SARS-CoV-2, is where the repertoires were released. The prospective study material was composed of cDNA or gDNA derived from T cells, B-cell-depleted T cells, or PBMCs. HLA class I and class II types, where available, came from metadata supplied by the sample provider rather than from assay-based typing. The dataset comprised deeply sampled blood TCRbeta repertoires from subjects exposed to, actively infected with, or recovered from COVID-19. Points the paper makes about the study in general: The amount of clinical and demographic metadata varied by source and participant and was provided uncurated.

Each collaborating institution followed its own protocols to collect whole blood in K2EDTA tubes. For TCRbeta analysis, collaborators shipped samples in one of three forms: frozen whole blood, isolated PBMCs, or DNA extracted from either of those sample types. Regarding this clone: What antigen it recognizes has not been identified. Within one base of it there is no much larger clone, and no base qualities were kept.

V was cut back by 0 bases and J by 4 bases, leaving a gap of 21 bases between them. CDR3 length: 18 amino acids, cysteine to phenylalanine. This entry keeps only the CDR3 DNA: 54 bases, framed from base 1. CDR1 and CDR2 (LGHNA, YNFKEQ) derive from the germline V gene. TCRbeta CDR3 regions were amplified from genomic DNA using the immunoSEQ Assay, a bias-controlled multiplex PCR. Per the source publication's procedure: The number of nucleated cells in each sample was estimated from the amplification of reference gene primers within the assay. To quantify the absolute abundance of each unique TCRbeta CDR3 rearrangement, sequence reads were collapsed and filtered. For each sample, productive Simpson clonality was calculated by taking the square root of Simpson's diversity index across productive rearrangements. Held by TCRdb, this immuneACCESS table contains in-frame sequences only and omits some clones. Under half of the omission traces to an unresolved V gene where checked; the cause of the rest is unknown. From that table come the V and J calls and clone size; the DNA was used to work out D and trimming. A total of around 230,000 clones appear in this sample, roughly 83% of them only once. Together, the top ten hold roughly a tenth of the sample.

What was sequenced was peripheral blood. This sequence was found in an elderly woman with acute or convalescent COVID-19. Rearrangement joined TRBV4-2 to TRBJ1-2; confidence is insufficient to name the D gene. At the DNA level, the sequence is TGTGCCAGCAGCCAAGAGATCGGGTCCAGCTGGCTCTTCTATGGCTACACCTTC. Translated, this is CASSQEIGSSWLFYGYTF.